These 22 T cell receptor beta chains were sequenced from one sample in a study of blood T cell repertoires in COVID-19. Profiled with immunoSEQ multiplex PCR; TCRdb holds only in-frame clones, not every one. The sample lists 120,000 to 150,000 clones, approximately 83% occurring once. The sequenced material came from peripheral blood. The source of these receptors is a woman between 55 and 75 years old with COVID-19, enrolled during active disease.

The chain joins TRBV27 to TRBJ1-3, with 9 nucleotides matching TRBD1. The CDR3 is 19 residues long. From germline, CDR1 is MNHEY and CDR2 SMNVEV (reference sequence). V was pared by 2 bases and J by 1 base, with 12 bases of the junction left unmatched. CDR3 sequence reads: CASSLHPAGTGSSGNTIYF. The CDR3 nucleotides read TGTGCCAGCAGTTTACACCCCGCCGGGACAGGGTCTTCTGGAAACACCATATATTTT.

The V call is TRBV7-9, the J call TRBJ2-3, with D possibly TRBD2 on 5 matching bases. The germline V gene encodes CDR1 SEHNR and CDR2 FQNEAQ (reference sequence). Trimming stripped 4 bases from V and 3 bases from J, with 8 bases between. This CDR3 is 13 amino acids long. The CDR3 DNA sequence: TGTGCCAGCAGCTATTCGGGGACAGATACGCAGTATTTT. Encoded protein: CASSYSGTDTQYF. Full variable domain (rest looked up from reference TRBV7-9 and TRBJ2-3): DTGVSQNPRHKITKRGQNVTFRCDPISEHNRLYWYRQTLGQGPEFLTYFQNEAQLEKSRLLSDRFSAERPKGSFSTLEIQRTEQGDSAMYLCASSYSGTDTQYFGPGTRLTVL.

In its sample, this clone was seen a few times. The genes are TRBV3-1 (or the pseudogene TRBV3-2) and TRBJ1-1; 8 bases line up with TRBD1. The ends lost 4 bases at V and 1 base at J; junction bases unmatched: 8. Germline loops: CDR1 LGHDT, CDR2 YNNKEL (reference sequence). The CDR3 extends over 16 amino acids. CDR3 bases: TGTGCCAGCAGCCGAGACAGGGGTGTGACGAACACTGAAGCTTTCTTT. Protein sequence: CASSRDRGVTNTEAFF.

This chain uses TRBV9 with TRBJ1-2; D is undetermined. Trimming took off 0 bases at V and 7 bases at J, with 13 bases between the two ends. In germline, CDR1 is SGDLS, CDR2 YYNGEE. The CDR3 is 14 residues long. In DNA, the CDR3 is TGTGCCAGCAGCGTAGTTGACGCCGGAGCTGGCTACACCTTC. Translation gives CASSVVDAGAGYTF.

The genes are TRBV12-3 or TRBV12-4 and TRBJ1-2; the match to TRBD1 covers 8 bases. V lost 6 bases, J lost 6 bases, and 6 bases stayed unmatched. The CDR3 is 13 amino acids. CDR3 amino acids: CASSTPGQDGYTF. The CDR3 coding sequence is TGTGCCAGCAGCACCCCGGGACAGGATGGCTACACCTTC.

This clone was detected once. The chain uses TRBV14 and TRBJ1-4; TRBD1 matches 8 bases. The CDR3 consists of 17 residues. V gave up 1 base and J gave up 7 bases; unmatched junction bases: 11. Germline lookup yields CDR1 SGHDN and CDR2 FVKESK. The CDR3 coding sequence is TGTGCCAGCAGCCAAGCCATTAAGGACAGGGTTACTGAAAAACTGTTTTTT. Encoded protein: CASSQAIKDRVTEKLFF.

The genes are TRBV27 and TRBJ2-2; 9 bases agree with TRBD2. The CDR3 length is 15 residues. Germline CDR1 reads MNHEY; CDR2 reads SMNVEV (reference sequence). The V segment lost 6 bases and the J segment 5 bases; nucleotides outside the gene matches: 7. The CDR3 loop reads CASRVAGVYTGELFF. CDR3 DNA: TGTGCCAGCAGGGTAGCGGGGGTTTATACCGGGGAGCTGTTTTTT.

V and J are TRBV5-1 and TRBJ2-1; D may be TRBD1 (5 bases). The ends were cut back, 3 bases at V and 4 bases at J, with 14 bases in the middle. CDR1 and CDR2 (germline): SGHRS, YFSETQ. The CDR3 runs to 15 residues. CDR3 residues: CASSSARGMYNEQFF. The CDR3 nucleotides read TGCGCCAGCAGCTCCGCAAGGGGAATGTACAATGAGCAGTTCTTC.

The chain is built from TRBV30 and TRBJ2-7; TRBD1 matches at 9 bases. V dropped 0 bases and J dropped 2; count of bases not matched to a gene: 11. CDR3 length: 17 amino acids. Germline V lookup: CDR1 GTSNPN, CDR2 SVGIG (reference sequence). In nucleotides, the CDR3 is TGTGCCTGGAGTGTATCCTTGACAGGGGGGGCCCCCTACGAGCAGTACTTC. Amino acids: CAWSVSLTGGAPYEQYF. Full variable domain (remainder filled in from reference TRBV30 and TRBJ2-7): SQTIHQWPATLVQPVGSPLSLECTVEGTSNPNLYWYRQAAGRGLQLLFYSVGIGQISSEVPQNLSASRPQDRQFILSSKKLLLSDSGFYLCAWSVSLTGGAPYEQYFGPGTRLTVT.

The rearrangement links TRBV7-6 to TRBJ2-3, with D tentatively TRBD1 (5 bases). Trimming cost V 5 bases and J 2 bases, with 20 bases left between them. In germline, CDR1 is SGHVS, CDR2 FNYEAQ. CDR3 size: 17 residues. Here the CDR3 reads CASSPYRFGQVTDTQYF. For the CDR3, the DNA is TGTGCCAGCAGCCCCTACCGATTCGGACAAGTCACAGATACGCAGTATTTT.

The chain employs TRBV21-1 and TRBJ2-7; the table names TRBD2, a call not compared with the DNA. TRBV21-1 is shown as a pseudogene. The CDR3 length is 20 residues. CDR3 sequence (DNA): TGTGCCAGCAGCAACGCGCCGGGGGGCCCCTTTAAACACGAAACCTACGAGCAGTACTTC. This translates into CASSNAPGGPFKHETYEQYF.

This sequence joins TRBV5-1 and TRBJ1-1, with D possibly matching TRBD1 (6 bases). CDR1 SGHRS and CDR2 YFSETQ come from the germline V gene. V was shortened by 5 bases and J by 1 base, with 15 bases between the two germline ends. The CDR3 extends over 15 amino acids. CDR3 sequence (DNA): TGCGCCAGCAGGCTCGAGGGCAGGGGGAACACTGAAGCTTTCTTT. It is translated as CASRLEGRGNTEAFF. Variable domain in full (rest from reference TRBV5-1 and TRBJ1-1): KAGVTQTPRYLIKTRGQQVTLSCSPISGHRSVSWYQQTPGQGLQFLFEYFSETQRNKGNFPGRFSGRQFSNSRSEMNVSTLELGDSALYLCASRLEGRGNTEAFFGQGTRLTVV.

The chain combines TRBV29-1 with TRBJ1-2; D gene uncertain. V was trimmed by 3 bases and J by 6 bases, leaving 11 bases between them. The CDR3 extends over 12 amino acids. The germline V gene has CDR1 SQVTM and CDR2 ANQGSEA. As DNA, the CDR3 is TGCAGCGTTGAGGCGGGCACCCATGGCTACACCTTC. Its protein product is CSVEAGTHGYTF.

This clone has more than one count but fewer than ten. This chain joins TRBV21-1 and TRBJ1-2; TRBD1 was called by the table and not checked on the DNA. TRBV21-1 is flagged as a pseudogene. The CDR3 length is 18 residues. CDR3 region: CASSKAVPRAGGSYGYTF. For the CDR3, the DNA is TGTGCCAGCAGCAAAGCAGTCCCTAGGGCAGGGGGAAGCTATGGCTACACCTTC.

This clone has only a few counts. This chain connects TRBV3-1 (or the pseudogene TRBV3-2) to TRBJ2-7; 9 nucleotides align to TRBD1. Germline V gene sequence: CDR1 LGHDT, CDR2 YNNKEL (reference sequence). The V gene end was trimmed by 5 bases and the J gene end by 1 base; junction bases not matched to a gene: 3. The CDR3 length is 14 residues. This chain's CDR3 is CASSVQGASYEQYF. In DNA, the CDR3 is TGTGCCAGCAGCGTACAGGGGGCGTCCTACGAGCAGTACTTC.

The chain carries TRBV4-1 and TRBJ2-3; 10 positions agree with TRBD2. V gave up 4 bases and J gave up 4 bases; unmatched junction bases: 8. This CDR3 has 16 residues. Germline V lookup: CDR1 MGHRA, CDR2 YSYEKL. CDR3 nucleotides: TGCGCCAGCAGCCTCCAGCGGGGGGGGCGGGCAGATACGCAGTATTTT. It encodes CASSLQRGGRADTQYF.

The chain links TRBV11-2 to TRBJ2-1, with 8 bases matching TRBD1. Germline CDR1 is SGHAT and CDR2 is FQNNGV. V was clipped by 5 bases and J by 5 bases; unmatched bases: 5. The CDR3 is 14 amino acids. CDR3 protein: CASSAGTGHNEQFF. Written as DNA, the CDR3 is TGTGCCAGCAGCGCCGGGACAGGACACAATGAGCAGTTCTTC.

The chain employs TRBV7-2 and TRBJ1-1, with D tentatively TRBD1 (5 bases). The CDR3 runs 13 residues. The germline gives CDR1 SGHTA, CDR2 FQGNSA. The V and J ends lost 5 bases and 3 bases respectively, with 10 bases between them. CDR3 nucleotides: TGTGCCAGCAGCCGCGGGGGAGACACTGAAGCTTTCTTT. It translates to CASSRGGDTEAFF.

This clone was seen just once. V is TRBV11-3 and J is TRBJ2-2, with 11 bases matching TRBD1. In germline, CDR1 is SGHNT, CDR2 YENEEA. V shed 4 bases, J shed 5 bases, and the junction held 6 bases outside the gene matches. CDR3 length: 16 amino acids. DNA of the CDR3: TGTGCCAGCAGCTCCGGACAGGGGGCTCGGACCGGGGAGCTGTTTTTT. Translated: CASSSGQGARTGELFF.

Written as DNA, the CDR3 is TGTGCCAGCAGCCAAAGACTTTTTACCTACATGAACACTGAAGCTTTCTTT. It codes for CASSQRLFTYMNTEAFF. The rearrangement links TRBV7-8 to TRBJ1-1; D call uncertain. Trimming took 5 bases from V and 0 from J, leaving 19 bases between them. Germline CDR1 and CDR2: SGHVS and FQNEAQ. The CDR3 loop spans 17 amino acids.

The V call is TRBV5-1, the J call TRBJ1-1; the match to TRBD1 covers 11 bases. The length of the CDR3 is 15 residues. V shed 4 bases, J shed 5 bases, and the junction held 7 bases outside the gene matches. Germline CDR1 SGHRS, CDR2 YFSETQ. In DNA, the CDR3 is TGCGCCAGCAGCCCTGGGGACAGGGGGTGGACTGAAGCTTTCTTT. Translation: CASSPGDRGWTEAFF.

V and J are TRBV6-6 and TRBJ1-2; D is perhaps TRBD1 (5 bases). The CDR3 runs 14 residues. Germline CDR1 MNHNY, CDR2 SVGAGI (reference sequence). V was cut by 2 bases and J by 4 bases, with 11 bases left in between. This CDR3 is CASSYDSSLYGYTF. In DNA, the CDR3 is TGTGCCAGCAGTTACGACAGTTCCCTCTATGGCTACACCTTC.